At least ten counts were recorded for the clone carrying this T cell receptor beta chain. Its antigen is unknown. The sample belongs to a study of T cells in Graves' hyperthyroidism and ophthalmopathy. Whole-study results and caveats: Also found in blood were most expanded thyroid clonotypes above 0.001.

It was RNA transcripts that yielded the amplified TCR beta CDR3 regions. The HTBI primer set was used in a first-round RT-PCR of the TCR CDR3. TCRdb recomputed calls from the multiplex PCR reads with MiXCR, one row per CDR3 protein. The top ten hold around 3.9% of the sample, which has more than 500,000 distinct CDR3 sequences, under 20% seen once. This CDR3 has 13 amino acids. V was cut by 6 bases and J by 1 base, with 9 bases left in between. Stability of Graves' hyperthyroidism was defined as absent ophthalmopathy progression within 18 months. Based on clinical symptoms, serum thyroxine and TRAb, thyroid ultrasound and orbital computed tomography, diagnoses were reached.

Sequenced sample: blood. V gene TRBV12-3 or TRBV12-4 combines with J gene TRBJ1-1; D call uncertain. This TCR derives from a woman aged 25-40 years with Graves' hyperthyroidism. For the CDR3, the DNA is TGTGCCAGCAGCTTACATACGAACACTGAAGCTTTCTTT. It is translated as CASSLHTNTEAFF.